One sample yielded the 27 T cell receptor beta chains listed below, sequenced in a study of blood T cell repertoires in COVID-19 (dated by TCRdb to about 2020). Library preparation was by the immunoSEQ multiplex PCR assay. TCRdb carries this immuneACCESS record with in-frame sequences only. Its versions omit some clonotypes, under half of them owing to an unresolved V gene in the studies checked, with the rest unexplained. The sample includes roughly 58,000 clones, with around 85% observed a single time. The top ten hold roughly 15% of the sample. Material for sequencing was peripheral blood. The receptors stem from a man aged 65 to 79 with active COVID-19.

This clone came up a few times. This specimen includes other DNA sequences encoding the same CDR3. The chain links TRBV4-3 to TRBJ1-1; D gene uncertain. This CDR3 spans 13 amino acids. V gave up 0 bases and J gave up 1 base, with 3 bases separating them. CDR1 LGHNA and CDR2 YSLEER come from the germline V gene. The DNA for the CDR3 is TGCGCCAGCAGCCAAGATCGGAACACTGAAGCTTTCTTT. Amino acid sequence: CASSQDRNTEAFF.

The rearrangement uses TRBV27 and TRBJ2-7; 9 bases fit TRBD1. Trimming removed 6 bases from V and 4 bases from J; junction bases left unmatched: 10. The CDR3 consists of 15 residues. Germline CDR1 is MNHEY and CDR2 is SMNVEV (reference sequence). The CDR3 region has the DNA TGTGCCAGCAGACCCCGGACGACAGGGGGTTACGAGCAGTACTTC. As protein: CASRPRTTGGYEQYF.

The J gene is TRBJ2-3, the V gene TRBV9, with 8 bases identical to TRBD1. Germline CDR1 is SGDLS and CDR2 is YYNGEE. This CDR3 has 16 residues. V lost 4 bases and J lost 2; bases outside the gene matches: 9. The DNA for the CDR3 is TGTGCCAGCAGCTGGTCCGGGACAGGAACCACAGATACGCAGTATTTT. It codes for CASSWSGTGTTDTQYF.

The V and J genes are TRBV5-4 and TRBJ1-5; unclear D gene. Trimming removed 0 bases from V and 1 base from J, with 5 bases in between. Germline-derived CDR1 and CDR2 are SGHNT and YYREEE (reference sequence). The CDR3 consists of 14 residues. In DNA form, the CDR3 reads TGTGCCAGCAGCTTGGACAACAGCAATCAGCCCCAGCATTTT. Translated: CASSLDNSNQPQHF.

The CDR3 DNA sequence: TGTGCCAGCAGCAGCTCAGGGAACACTGAAGCTTTCTTT. Translating it yields CASSSSGNTEAFF. The J gene is TRBJ1-1, the V gene TRBV2; the D is unclear. The CDR3 has 13 amino acids. Germline CDR1 reads SNHLY; CDR2 reads FYNNEI. Trimming shortened V by 6 bases and J by 1 base, and 9 bases separated the two germline ends.

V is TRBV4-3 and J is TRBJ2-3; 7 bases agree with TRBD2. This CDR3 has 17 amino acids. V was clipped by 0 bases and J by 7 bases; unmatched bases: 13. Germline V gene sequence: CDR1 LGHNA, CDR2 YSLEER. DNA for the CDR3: TGCGCCAGCAGCCAAGATCCGGCTAGCGGATCGCTCCATACGCAGTATTTT. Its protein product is CASSQDPASGSLHTQYF.

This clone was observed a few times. The CDR3 bases are TGTGCCTGGGGTCTCGGGGGGGGCCTAAGTTCACAGCATTTT. The encoded protein is CAWGLGGGLSSQHF. The rearrangement uses TRBV30 and TRBJ1-5; tentatively, D is TRBD1 (6 bases). The V end lost 5 bases, the J end lost 13 bases, and 24 bases lay between the germline ends. Germline CDR1 is GTSNPN and CDR2 is SVGIG (reference sequence). The CDR3 is 14 amino acids.

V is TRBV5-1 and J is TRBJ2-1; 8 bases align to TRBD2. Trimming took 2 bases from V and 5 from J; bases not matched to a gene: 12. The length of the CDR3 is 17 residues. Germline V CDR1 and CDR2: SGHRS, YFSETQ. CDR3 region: CASSLSLRGGIDNEQFF. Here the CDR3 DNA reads TGCGCCAGCAGCTTAAGTCTTCGGGGGGGCATTGACAATGAGCAGTTCTTC.

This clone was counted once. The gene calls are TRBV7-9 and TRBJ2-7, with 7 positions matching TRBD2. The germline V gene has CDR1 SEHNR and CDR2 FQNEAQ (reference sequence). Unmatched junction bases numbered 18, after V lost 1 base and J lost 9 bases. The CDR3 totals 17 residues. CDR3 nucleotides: TGTGCCAGCAGCTTAGAAACCCTAGCGGAGTCAATTGAGGGGCAGTACTTC. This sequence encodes CASSLETLAESIEGQYF. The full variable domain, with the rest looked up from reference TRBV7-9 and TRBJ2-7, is DTGVSQNPRHKITKRGQNVTFRCDPISEHNRLYWYRQTLGQGPEFLTYFQNEAQLEKSRLLSDRFSAERPKGSFSTLEIQRTEQGDSAMYLCASSLETLAESIEGQYFGPGTRLTVT.

CDR3 DNA sequence: TGTGCCAGCAGCCCCAGGGTGGGCAATCAGCCCCAGCATTTT. Its protein is CASSPRVGNQPQHF. J is TRBJ1-5 and V is TRBV6-2 or TRBV6-3; possible D gene TRBD1, 5 bases. Germline V gene data show CDR1 as MNHEY and CDR2 as SVGEGT. V gave up 6 bases and J gave up 2 bases, with 11 bases separating them. The CDR3 is 14 amino acids.

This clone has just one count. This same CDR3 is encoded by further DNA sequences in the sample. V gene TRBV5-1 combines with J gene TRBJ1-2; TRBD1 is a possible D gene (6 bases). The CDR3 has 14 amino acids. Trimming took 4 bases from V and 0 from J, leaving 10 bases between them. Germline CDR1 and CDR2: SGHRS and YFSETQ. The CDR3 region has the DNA TGCGCCAGCAGCAGTGGACAGTCTAACTATGGCTACACCTTC. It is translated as CASSSGQSNYGYTF. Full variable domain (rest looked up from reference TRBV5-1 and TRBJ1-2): KAGVTQTPRYLIKTRGQQVTLSCSPISGHRSVSWYQQTPGQGLQFLFEYFSETQRNKGNFPGRFSGRQFSNSRSEMNVSTLELGDSALYLCASSSGQSNYGYTFGSGTRLTVV.

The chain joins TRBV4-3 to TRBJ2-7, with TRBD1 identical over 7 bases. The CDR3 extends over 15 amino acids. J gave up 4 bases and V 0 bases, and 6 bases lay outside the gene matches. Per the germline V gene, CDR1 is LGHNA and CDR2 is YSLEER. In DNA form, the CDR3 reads TGCGCCAGCAGCCAAGAGAGGACAGGAGGTTACGAGCAGTACTTC. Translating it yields CASSQERTGGYEQYF.

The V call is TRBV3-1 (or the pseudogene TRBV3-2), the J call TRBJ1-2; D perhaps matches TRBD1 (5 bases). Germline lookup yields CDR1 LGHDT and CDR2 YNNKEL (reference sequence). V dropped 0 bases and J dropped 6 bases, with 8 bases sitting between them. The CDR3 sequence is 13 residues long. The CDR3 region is CASSQERGDGYTF. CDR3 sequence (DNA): TGTGCCAGCAGCCAAGAAAGGGGTGATGGCTACACCTTC.

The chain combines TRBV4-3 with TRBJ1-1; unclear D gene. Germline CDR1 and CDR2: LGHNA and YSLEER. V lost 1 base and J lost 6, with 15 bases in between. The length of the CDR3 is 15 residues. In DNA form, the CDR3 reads TGCGCCAGCAGCCAAGGGCGGCGGGCTTCAGCTGAAGCTTTCTTT. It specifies CASSQGRRASAEAFF.

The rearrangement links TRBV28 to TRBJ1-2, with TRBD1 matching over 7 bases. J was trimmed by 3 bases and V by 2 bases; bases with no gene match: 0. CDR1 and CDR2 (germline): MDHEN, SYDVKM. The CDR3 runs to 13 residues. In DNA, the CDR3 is TGTGCCAGCAGTTTAGGGACAGACTATGGCTACACCTTC. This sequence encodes CASSLGTDYGYTF.

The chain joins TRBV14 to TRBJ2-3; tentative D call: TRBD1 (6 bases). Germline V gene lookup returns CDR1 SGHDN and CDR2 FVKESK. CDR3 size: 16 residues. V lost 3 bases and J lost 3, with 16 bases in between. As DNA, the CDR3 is TGTGCCAGCAGCCAGGGGATCCAGGGGCGTACAGATACGCAGTATTTT. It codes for CASSQGIQGRTDTQYF.

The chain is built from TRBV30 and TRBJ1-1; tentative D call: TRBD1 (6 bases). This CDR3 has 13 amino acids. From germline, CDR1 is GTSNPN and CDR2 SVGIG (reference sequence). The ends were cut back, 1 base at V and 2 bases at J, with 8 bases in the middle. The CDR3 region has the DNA TGTGCCTGGAGTGAACAGGGAAACACTGAAGCTTTCTTT. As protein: CAWSEQGNTEAFF.

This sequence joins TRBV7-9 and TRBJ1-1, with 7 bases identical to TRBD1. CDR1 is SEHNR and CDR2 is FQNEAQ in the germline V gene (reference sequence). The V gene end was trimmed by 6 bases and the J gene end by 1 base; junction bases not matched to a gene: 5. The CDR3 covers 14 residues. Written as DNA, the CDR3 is TGTGCCAGCAGGCCAGGGGGTCCGAACACTGAAGCTTTCTTT. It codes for CASRPGGPNTEAFF.

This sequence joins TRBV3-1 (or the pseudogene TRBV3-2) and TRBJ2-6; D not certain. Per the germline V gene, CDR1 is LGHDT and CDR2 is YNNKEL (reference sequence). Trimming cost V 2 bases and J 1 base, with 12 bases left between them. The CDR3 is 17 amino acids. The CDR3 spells CASSQISARSGANVLTF. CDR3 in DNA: TGTGCCAGCAGCCAAATCAGCGCCCGGTCTGGGGCCAACGTCCTGACTTTC.

The CDR3: CASSPYGGTEAFF. CDR3 coding DNA: TGTGCCAGCAGCCCATACGGGGGAACTGAAGCTTTCTTT. The chain links TRBV7-9 to TRBJ1-1; possible D gene TRBD1, 5 bases. The CDR3 covers 13 residues. The V end was cut by 5 bases, the J end by 5 bases, with 12 bases between. Germline CDR1 SEHNR, CDR2 FQNEAQ (reference sequence).

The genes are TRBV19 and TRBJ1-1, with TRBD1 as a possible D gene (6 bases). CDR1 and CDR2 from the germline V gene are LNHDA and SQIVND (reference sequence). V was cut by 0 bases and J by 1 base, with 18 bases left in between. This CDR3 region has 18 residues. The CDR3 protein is CASSIEGGARTRNTEAFF. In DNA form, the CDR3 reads TGTGCCAGTAGTATAGAAGGGGGGGCGCGAACTCGGAACACTGAAGCTTTCTTT.

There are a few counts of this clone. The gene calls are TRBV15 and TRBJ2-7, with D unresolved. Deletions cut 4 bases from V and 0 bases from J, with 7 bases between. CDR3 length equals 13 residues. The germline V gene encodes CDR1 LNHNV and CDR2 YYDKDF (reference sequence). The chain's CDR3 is CATSNTLSYEQYF. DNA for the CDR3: TGTGCCACCAGCAACACCCTCTCCTACGAGCAGTACTTC.

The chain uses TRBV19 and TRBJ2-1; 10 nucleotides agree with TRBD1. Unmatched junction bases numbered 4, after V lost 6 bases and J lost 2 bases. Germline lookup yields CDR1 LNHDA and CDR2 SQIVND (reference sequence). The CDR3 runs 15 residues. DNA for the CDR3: TGTGCCAGTAGGCGGGACAGGGGAACCTACAATGAGCAGTTCTTC. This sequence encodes CASRRDRGTYNEQFF.

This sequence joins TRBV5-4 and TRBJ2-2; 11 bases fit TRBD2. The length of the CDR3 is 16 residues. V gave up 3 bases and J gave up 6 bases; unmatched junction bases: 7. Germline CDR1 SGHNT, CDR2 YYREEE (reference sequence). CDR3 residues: CASSSMTSGNPGELFF. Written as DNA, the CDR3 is TGTGCCAGCAGCTCAATGACTAGCGGGAATCCCGGGGAGCTGTTTTTT.

CDR3: CAIRYDRGGSSGGSSYEQYF. In DNA form, the CDR3 reads TGTGCCATCAGATACGACAGGGGAGGGTCTAGCGGAGGGAGCTCCTACGAGCAGTACTTC. The J gene is TRBJ2-7, the V gene TRBV10-3; perhaps TRBD1 as D (8 bases). V lost 6 bases, J lost 0 bases, and 30 bases lay in between. The CDR3 sequence is 20 residues long. The germline V gene encodes CDR1 ENHRY and CDR2 SYGVKD.

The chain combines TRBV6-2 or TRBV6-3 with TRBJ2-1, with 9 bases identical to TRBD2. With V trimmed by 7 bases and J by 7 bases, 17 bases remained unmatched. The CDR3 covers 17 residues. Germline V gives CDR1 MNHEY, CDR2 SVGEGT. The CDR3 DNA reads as TGTGCCAGCACCCCCTCCGTTAGCGGGAGAAGAGGTAATGAGCAGTTCTTC. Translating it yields CASTPSVSGRRGNEQFF.

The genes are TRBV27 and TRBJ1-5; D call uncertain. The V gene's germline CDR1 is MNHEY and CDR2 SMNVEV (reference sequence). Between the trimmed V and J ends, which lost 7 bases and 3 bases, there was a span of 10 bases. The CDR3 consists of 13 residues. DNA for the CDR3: TGTGCCAGCACTAAAGCGGTCAATCAGCCCCAGCATTTT. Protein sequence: CASTKAVNQPQHF.